The subject of this entry is one T cell receptor (beta chain). The survey-level immunoSEQ assay was used. Assay used: immunoSEQ multiplex PCR; TCRdb lists only in-frame clones, some missing. The sample lists 30,000 to 35,000 clones, 75% to 85% seen once, with 4.4% in the top ten. From germline, CDR1 is LNHNV and CDR2 YYDKDF (reference sequence). Trimming removed 5 bases from V and 2 bases from J, with 10 bases in between. This CDR3 contains 13 residues. This sample was taken from a study of STAT5B mutations in CD4+ large granular lymphocyte leukemia. The clonotype originates from a human donor in good health. V is TRBV15 and J is TRBJ2-7; D unresolved. Sequencing was done on a sample of CD4+ T cells from blood buffy coats. As DNA, the CDR3 is TGTGCCACCAGCCCCAACGCGGCCTACGAGCAGTACTTC. Protein product: CATSPNAAYEQYF. The variable domain in full, with the rest retrieved from reference TRBV15 and TRBJ2-7, is DAMVIQNPRYQVTQFGKPVTLSCSQTLNHNVMYWYQQKSSQAPKLLFHYYDKDFNNEADTPDNFQSRRPNTSFCFLDIRSPGLGDTAMYLCATSPNAAYEQYFGPGTRLTVT.